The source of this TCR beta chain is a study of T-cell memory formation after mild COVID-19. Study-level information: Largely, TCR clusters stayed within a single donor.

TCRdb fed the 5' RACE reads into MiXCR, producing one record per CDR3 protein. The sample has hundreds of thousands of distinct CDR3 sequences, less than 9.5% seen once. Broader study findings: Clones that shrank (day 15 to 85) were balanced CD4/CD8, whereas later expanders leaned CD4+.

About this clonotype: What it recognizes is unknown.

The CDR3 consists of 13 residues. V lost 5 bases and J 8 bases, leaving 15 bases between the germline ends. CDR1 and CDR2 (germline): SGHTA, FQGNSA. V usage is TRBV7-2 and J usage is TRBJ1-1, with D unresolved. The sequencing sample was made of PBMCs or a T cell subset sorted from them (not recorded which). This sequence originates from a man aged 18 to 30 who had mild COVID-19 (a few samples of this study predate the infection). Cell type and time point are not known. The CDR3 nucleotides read TGTGCCAGCAGCGACTCCCTCTGGTGGGAAGCTTTCTTT. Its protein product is CASSDSLWWEAFF.